These T cell receptor beta chains were read from a single sample in a study of control samples from healthy donors and cancer patients. The assay was immunoSEQ multiplex PCR, and TCRdb's table has in-frame clones only and misses some. The table includes 150,000 to 200,000 clones, about 87% detected once. Sequenced material: blood. The receptors derive from a man aged 25-45 years in good health. CDR3s include the opening cysteine and the closing phenylalanine or tryptophan. The D gene is left open where the match is weak. Rows may omit the clone size; those that give it use once, few, many or a size class.

V	D	size	J	CDR3	DNA
TRBV19	-	-	TRBJ1-4	CASGSTGNEKLFF	TGTGCCAGCGGTTCTACCGGGAATGAAAAACTGTTTTTT
TRBV5-1	-	-	TRBJ1-5	CASSLSGSNQPQHF	TGCGCCAGCAGCTTATCTGGGAGCAATCAGCCCCAGCATTTT
TRBV19	-	once	TRBJ2-7	CASSIGRGSYEQYF	TGTGCCAGTAGTATAGGGCGGGGTTCCTACGAGCAGTACTTC
TRBV14	TRBD2	-	TRBJ2-1	CASSHALGLAGALSYNEQFF	TGTGCCAGCAGCCATGCATTGGGACTAGCGGGGGCCCTCTCCTACAATGAGCAGTTCTTC
TRBV7-9	TRBD2	-	TRBJ2-2	CASSSRDWEGPGELFF	TGTGCCAGCAGCTCCAGGGATTGGGAGGGGCCCGGGGAGCTGTTTTTT
TRBV28	TRBD1	-	TRBJ1-2	CASSPGQGTGYTF	TGTGCCAGCAGCCCGGGACAGGGGACCGGCTACACCTTC
TRBV3-1/TRBV3-2	TRBD2	-	TRBJ2-3	CASSPLSSGRRESTDTQYF	TGTGCCAGCAGCCCACTTAGTAGCGGGAGAAGAGAGAGCACAGATACGCAGTATTTT
TRBV7-9	TRBD2	-	TRBJ2-1	CASSPTSFFQFF	TGTGCCAGCAGCCCGACTAGCTTTTTCCAGTTCTTC
TRBV6-5	TRBD2	-	TRBJ2-1	CASSLNAGGIKVEQFF	TGTGCCAGCAGTTTGAATGCGGGGGGAATAAAGGTTGAGCAGTTCTTC
TRBV12-3/TRBV12-4	-	-	TRBJ1-4	CASSRGGNEKLFF	TGTGCCAGCAGTCGAGGGGGAAATGAAAAACTGTTTTTT
TRBV4-1	TRBD2	-	TRBJ2-1	CASSQAGTRLYNEQFF	TGCGCCAGCAGCCAGGCCGGGACTAGACTCTACAATGAGCAGTTCTTC
TRBV11-1	-	-	TRBJ1-1	CASSFNRVTEAFF	TGTGCCAGCAGCTTTAATAGGGTTACTGAAGCTTTCTTT
TRBV7-8	-	-	TRBJ1-5	CASSLRDGGINQPQHF	TGTGCCAGCAGCTTAAGAGACGGGGGAATCAATCAGCCCCAGCATTTT
TRBV6-5	-	-	TRBJ1-5	CASSNTVPGNQPQHF	TGTGCCAGCAGTAATACAGTGCCCGGCAATCAGCCCCAGCATTTT
TRBV14	TRBD1	once	TRBJ2-5	CASSQERRGTGRTETQYF	TGTGCCAGCAGCCAAGAAAGGAGAGGGACAGGGCGGACGGAGACCCAGTACTTC
TRBV4-1	TRBD2	-	TRBJ2-7	CASSPGGGGGNPYEQYF	TGCGCCAGCAGCCCCGGGGGGGGAGGAGGAAACCCCTACGAGCAGTACTTC
TRBV10-3	-	-	TRBJ1-2	CAIRSYNRDRESTNGYTF	TGTGCCATCAGAAGCTATAACCGGGACCGCGAATCAACAAATGGCTACACCTTC
TRBV14	-	-	TRBJ1-1	CASSPLTSFKGSTEAFF	TGTGCCAGCAGCCCCCTGACGTCCTTTAAGGGTAGCACTGAAGCTTTCTTT
TRBV4-1	TRBD1	-	TRBJ1-3	CASSQEPGGGNTIYF	TGCGCCAGCAGCCAAGAGCCAGGGGGCGGAAACACCATATATTTT
TRBV5-1	TRBD1	once	TRBJ1-2	CASRSDRGADYGYTF	TGCGCCAGCAGGTCTGACAGGGGAGCGGACTATGGCTACACCTTC
TRBV15	-	-	TRBJ2-5	CATSRDPKGMPQETQYF	TGTGCCACCAGCAGAGATCCTAAAGGGATGCCCCAAGAGACCCAGTACTTC
TRBV11-2	-	-	TRBJ2-3	CASSPPQGGSLTDTQYF	TGTGCCAGCAGCCCCCCCCAGGGGGGGTCGCTCACAGATACGCAGTATTTT
TRBV7-9	-	-	TRBJ1-5	CASSLMGEAQHF	TGTGCCAGCAGCTTGATGGGGGAGGCCCAGCATTTT
TRBV6-5	-	-	TRBJ2-1	CASSSGSYNEQFF	TGTGCCAGCAGTTCTGGGTCCTACAATGAGCAGTTCTTC
TRBV5-6	TRBD2	-	TRBJ2-7	CASRTSGSHEQYF	TGTGCCAGCAGAACTAGCGGGAGCCACGAGCAGTACTTC
TRBV12-3/TRBV12-4	-	once	TRBJ1-5	CASSLGGYQPQHF	TGTGCCAGCAGTTTGGGAGGGTATCAGCCCCAGCATTTT
TRBV6-4	-	-	TRBJ1-5	CASSSRGWGTSNQPQHF	TGTGCCAGCAGTTCTAGGGGTTGGGGGACCAGCAATCAGCCCCAGCATTTT
TRBV3-1/TRBV3-2	-	-	TRBJ2-7	CASSQSTVRSYEQYF	TGTGCCAGCAGCCAATCGACTGTGAGGTCCTACGAGCAGTACTTC
TRBV6-2/TRBV6-3	-	-	TRBJ1-5	CASSRGQRDWNPQHF	TGTGCCAGCAGCCGCGGACAGAGAGATTGGAATCCCCAGCATTTT
TRBV6-2/TRBV6-3	-	-	TRBJ2-7	CASSHGGQTYEQYF	TGTGCCAGCAGCCACGGGGGACAAACCTACGAGCAGTACTTC
TRBV13	-	-	TRBJ2-2	CASSLEGVWNTGELFF	TGTGCCAGCAGCTTAGAGGGGGTCTGGAACACCGGGGAGCTGTTTTTT
TRBV19	-	-	TRBJ1-2	CASSIAAGTVSYGYTF	TGTGCCAGTAGTATCGCGGCCGGGACCGTCTCCTATGGCTACACCTTC
TRBV5-4	TRBD2	-	TRBJ2-7	CASSLRGGPPNEQYF	TGTGCCAGCAGCCTCCGGGGGGGGCCCCCGAACGAGCAGTACTTC